Listed below are T cell receptor beta chains from one sample, sequenced in a study of PD-1 blockade in mismatch repair-deficient tumors. Method: immunoSEQ multiplex PCR; TCRdb's copy keeps in-frame clones and lacks some. The sample carries about 67,000 clones, roughly 80% recorded once. The sequencing used peripheral blood, collected 2 weeks after starting pembrolizumab. The receptors here all came from an adult with mismatch repair-deficient cancer. Both conserved end residues are part of each CDR3. D genes are given only for firm matches. Not every row has a clone size; where given, it reads once, few, many or a size class.

>20|once|TRBV5-5|TRBD2|TRBJ2-2
TGTGCCAGCAGCTTGGGGCCAGCCGACGGGACTAGCGGGAGTGACGGGGAGCTGTTTTTT
CASSLGPADGTSGSDGELFF
>12|few|TRBV6-5|.|TRBJ1-1
TGTGCCAGCAGTTCCCCTACAGTTGAAGCTTTCTTT
CASSSPTVEAFF
>14|few|TRBV30|.|TRBJ1-5
TGTGCCTGGAGCAGGACAGCCAGCCGACAGCCCCAGCATTTT
CAWSRTASRQPQHF
>14|.|TRBV5-1|.|TRBJ1-4
TGCGCCAGCAGCCCCGGGCCGGCTAGTGAAAAACTGTTTTTT
CASSPGPASEKLFF
>15|.|TRBV5-4|.|TRBJ2-1
TGTGCCAGCAGCTTGGGAGGGGGAATCAAGAATGAGCAGTTCTTC
CASSLGGGIKNEQFF
>15|.|TRBV5-6|TRBD2|TRBJ2-2
TGTGCCAGCAGCTTGCTAGCGGGAGTCACCGGGGAGCTGTTTTTT
CASSLLAGVTGELFF
>13|.|TRBV19|.|TRBJ1-5
TGTGCCAGTAGTATCACGGGGGATCAGCCCCAGCATTTT
CASSITGDQPQHF
>13|medium-sized|TRBV11-2|.|TRBJ2-7
TGTGCCAGCAGCTTAGTTCCCGGGGACGAGCAGTACTTC
CASSLVPGDEQYF
>16|.|TRBV7-3|.|TRBJ2-6
TGTGCCAGCAGCTTAACGGGGGGCTCTGGGGCCAACGTCCTGACTTTC
CASSLTGGSGANVLTF
>14|.|TRBV29-1|TRBD2|TRBJ2-1
TGCAGCGTTCAGCCTAGCGGGAACTACAATGAGCAGTTCTTC
CSVQPSGNYNEQFF
>16|.|TRBV4-1|TRBD2|TRBJ2-7
TGCGCCAGCAGTCAGGGGCCTCTAGCGGGATCCGGCGAGCAGTACTTC
CASSQGPLAGSGEQYF
>15|many|TRBV5-4|TRBD2|TRBJ2-5
TGTGCCAGCAGCTTGGTTCTAGCGGGAGTTGAGACCCAGTACTTC
CASSLVLAGVETQYF
>12|.|TRBV9|.|TRBJ2-2
TGTGCCAGCAGCCCCTATGCCGGGGAGCTGTTTTTT
CASSPYAGELFF
>18|.|TRBV11-3|.|TRBJ2-1
TGTGCCAGCAGTCGCGGCGCCGACAGGCTGAGCTCCTACAATGAGCAGTTCTTC
CASSRGADRLSSYNEQFF
>12|.|TRBV2|.|TRBJ1-2
TGTGCCAGCAGCGCTGGACGGGATGTCTACACCTTC
CASSAGRDVYTF
>15|.|TRBV6-6|TRBD1|TRBJ1-2
TGTGCCAGCAGCCGGGGGACAGCTACTAACTATGGCTACACCTTC
CASSRGTATNYGYTF
>12|.|TRBV4-1|.|TRBJ2-3
TGCGCCAGCAGCCAAGTTCCAGATACGCAGTATTTT
CASSQVPDTQYF
>13|.|TRBV5-4|.|TRBJ1-1
TGTGCCAGCAGCTTGGAGCTCAACACTGAAGCTTTCTTT
CASSLELNTEAFF
>15|.|TRBV6-6|.|TRBJ1-2
TGTGCCAGCATACGAAACCGGGCATTTAACTATGGCTACACCTTC
CASIRNRAFNYGYTF
>13|.|TRBV6-1|.|TRBJ1-1
TGTGCCTTAAGGCCGGGAAGGGCCACTGAAGCTTTCTTT
CALRPGRATEAFF
>16|.|TRBV7-9|.|TRBJ1-3
TGTGCCAGCAGCCATCCGACTGGAACCTCTGGAAACACCATATATTTT
CASSHPTGTSGNTIYF
>15|.|TRBV2|TRBD1|TRBJ1-3
TGTGCCAGCACCGGGGACAGGGTAAATGGAAACACCATATATTTT
CASTGDRVNGNTIYF
>13|.|TRBV7-8|.|TRBJ2-1
TGTGCCAGCAGCGATACTCTAGGCTATGAGCAGTTCTTC
CASSDTLGYEQFF
>16|once|TRBV29-1|.|TRBJ2-4
TGCAGCGTGCGCACACTAAACTGGAGGGCCAAAAACATTCAGTACTTC
CSVRTLNWRAKNIQYF
>13|.|TRBV7-9|TRBD1|TRBJ2-1
TGTGCCAGCAGCCCGACAGGGGTCAATGAGCAGTTCTTC
CASSPTGVNEQFF
>15|.|TRBV7-8|.|TRBJ1-1
TGTGCCAGCAGCTCCCCGGACAAGGGCGGCACTGAAGCTTTCTTT
CASSSPDKGGTEAFF
>14|.|TRBV9|.|TRBJ2-3
TGTGCCAGCAGCGTAGCTAGCAACACAGATACGCAGTATTTT
CASSVASNTDTQYF
>18|once|TRBV30|.|TRBJ2-1
TGTGCCTGGAGTGTATTTCGGGACCACTTAAGCTCCTACAATGAGCAGTTCTTC
CAWSVFRDHLSSYNEQFF
>12|few|TRBV7-2|.|TRBJ2-5
TGTGCCAGCAGCTTGGGGGTCGAGACCCAGTACTTC
CASSLGVETQYF
>16|few|TRBV25-1|.|TRBJ2-1
TGTGCCAGCAGTGATACGACGCTTAGGACTGTTCATGAGCAGTTCTTC
CASSDTTLRTVHEQFF
>13|.|TRBV11-3|.|TRBJ1-1
TGTGCCAGCAGCTTAAGGGGGGAGACTGAAGCTTTCTTT
CASSLRGETEAFF
>14|.|TRBV4-1|.|TRBJ2-7
TGCGCCAGCAGCCAAGACTCCAGGAGGGTCGAGCAGTACTTC
CASSQDSRRVEQYF
>15|.|TRBV27|TRBD1|TRBJ2-3
TGTGCCAGCAGTTACGGACAGGGGATGACAGATACGCAGTATTTT
CASSYGQGMTDTQYF
>13|.|TRBV30|TRBD1|TRBJ1-5
TGTGCCTGGAGCGACCAGGGGGATCAGCCCCAGCATTTT
CAWSDQGDQPQHF
>18|few|TRBV5-1|.|TRBJ2-1
TGCGCCAGCAGCTTGAAATGGAGTATGACCGACCCCTACAATGAGCAGTTCTTC
CASSLKWSMTDPYNEQFF
>18|.|TRBV7-8|TRBD1|TRBJ1-1
TGTGCCAGCAGCTTAGCGGGAGGGGGCGCGCGGTTGAACACTGAAGCTTTCTTT
CASSLAGGGARLNTEAFF
>15|few|TRBV6-4|.|TRBJ2-3
TGTGCCAGCAGTGATGGAGGGGCCGGCACAGATACGCAGTATTTT
CASSDGGAGTDTQYF
>15|.|TRBV29-1|.|TRBJ1-3
TGCAGCGTTGAAGATCCGACCGTTTCTGGAAACACCATATATTTT
CSVEDPTVSGNTIYF
>11|few|TRBV20-1|.|TRBJ2-7
TGCAGCCTCAGCGGAGAGGACGAGCAGTACTTC
CSLSGEDEQYF
>18|.|TRBV7-8|TRBD2|TRBJ2-1
TGTGCCAGCAGCTTCAATAGCGGGATCAGTAGCTCCTACAATGAGCAGTTCTTC
CASSFNSGISSSYNEQFF
>17|.|TRBV7-2|TRBD2|TRBJ2-1
TGTGCCAGCAGCTTAGCTGTTTGGCGGGAGACCTACAATGAGCAGTTCTTC
CASSLAVWRETYNEQFF
>15|.|TRBV6-5|TRBD1|TRBJ1-3
TGTGCCAGTAAACAGGACAGGGGGCTCGGAAACACCATATATTTT
CASKQDRGLGNTIYF
>13|few|TRBV4-2|.|TRBJ1-1
TGTGCCAGCAGCCTGGGGCGGCACACTGAAGCTTTCTTT
CASSLGRHTEAFF
>15|.|TRBV5-1|.|TRBJ2-3
TGCGCCAGCAGCGAAAGCGGTATCAGCACAGATACGCAGTATTTT
CASSESGISTDTQYF
>12|few|TRBV15|.|TRBJ1-1
TGTGCCACCAGCGAAGGGTACACTGAAGCTTTCTTT
CATSEGYTEAFF
>14|.|TRBV6-1|.|TRBJ1-5
TGTGCCAGCAGTTCGGGGTGGAACAATCAGCCCCAGCATTTT
CASSSGWNNQPQHF
>14|.|TRBV27|TRBD2|TRBJ2-7
TGTGCCAGCTCCGGGGCGGGAGGGCCCTACGAGCAGTACTTC
CASSGAGGPYEQYF
>15|.|TRBV7-9|TRBD1|TRBJ1-2
TGTGCCAGCAGCATAGGACAGGGGCTAAACTATGGCTACACCTTC
CASSIGQGLNYGYTF
>13|.|TRBV11-1|.|TRBJ2-2
TGTGCCAGCAAACGGCAAAACACCGGGGAGCTGTTTTTT
CASKRQNTGELFF
>14|.|TRBV5-4|TRBD1|TRBJ1-2
TGTGCCAGCAGCTGGGGGGACAGCCCCTATGGCTACACCTTC
CASSWGDSPYGYTF
>16|.|TRBV29-1|TRBD2|TRBJ2-7
TGCAGCGTTGACGGCCCCTCTAGCGGGAGCTCCTACGAGCAGTACTTC
CSVDGPSSGSSYEQYF
>13|.|TRBV10-1|.|TRBJ2-5
TGCGCCAGCAGTGCCGGGGGCGCTGAGACCCAGTACTTC
CASSAGGAETQYF
>13|.|TRBV18|.|TRBJ2-3
TGTGCCAGCTCACCAGCAGGCACAGATACGCAGTATTTT
CASSPAGTDTQYF
>12|.|TRBV30|.|TRBJ1-2
TGTGCCTGGAGAGAGGGAAAGTCTGGCTACACCTTC
CAWREGKSGYTF
>14|.|TRBV5-1|.|TRBJ1-3
TGCGCCAGCAGCGTAGGAAACTCTGGAAACACCATATATTTT
CASSVGNSGNTIYF